The rows below give T cell receptor beta chains drawn from one sample of a study of regulatory T cells in long-lasting Graves disease. In TCRdb, the multiplex PCR reads were re-called with MiXCR into one record per CDR3 protein. Among more than 300,000 distinct CDR3 sequences, approximately 12% were seen once, and the ten largest hold under 20%. The same sample was also studied in work on T cells in Graves' hyperthyroidism and ophthalmopathy.

The material sequenced was peripheral blood mononuclear cells (PBMCs), taken at new diagnosis, from a patient treated with antithyroid drugs. The origin of the receptors is a woman aged 18-29 years with Graves disease. CDR3s include the opening cysteine and the closing phenylalanine or tryptophan. D genes are given only for firm matches. A row's size may be missing; if present it is once, few, many or a size class.

d_call: TRBD1; j_call: TRBJ1-1; v_call: TRBV30; clone_size: many; cdr3_aa: CAWSVQGWTLGEAFF; cdr3_nt: TGTGCCTGGAGTGTACAGGGGTGGACTCTCGGTGAAGCTTTCTTT
d_call: -; j_call: TRBJ2-2; v_call: TRBV30; clone_size: few; cdr3_aa: CAWRRGGYTGELFF; cdr3_nt: TGTGCCTGGAGGAGGGGGGGGTACACCGGGGAGCTGTTTTTT
d_call: -; j_call: TRBJ2-5; v_call: TRBV7-2; clone_size: few; cdr3_aa: CASSPGGLGIGTQYF; cdr3_nt: TGTGCCAGCAGCCCGGGGGGCCTGGGGATAGGGACCCAGTACTTC
d_call: -; j_call: TRBJ1-1; v_call: TRBV6-2/TRBV6-3; clone_size: few; cdr3_aa: CASSYTDTRAFF; cdr3_nt: TGTGCCAGCAGTTACACGGACACGAGGGCTTTCTTT
d_call: TRBD2; j_call: TRBJ2-1; v_call: TRBV29-1; clone_size: -; cdr3_aa: CSVAPSGRVSYNEQFF; cdr3_nt: TGCAGCGTTGCCCCTAGCGGGAGGGTATCCTACAATGAGCAGTTCTTC
d_call: -; j_call: TRBJ2-1; v_call: TRBV20-1; clone_size: -; cdr3_aa: CSARTIAESSYNEQFF; cdr3_nt: TGCAGTGCTAGAACAATAGCGGAGAGCTCCTACAATGAGCAGTTCTTC
d_call: -; j_call: TRBJ2-7; v_call: TRBV6-5; clone_size: -; cdr3_aa: CASSYSRARGGQYF; cdr3_nt: TGTGCCAGCAGTTACTCTCGAGCTCGAGGGGGGCAGTACTTC
d_call: TRBD1; j_call: TRBJ2-2; v_call: TRBV11-1; clone_size: many; cdr3_aa: CASGTGTAINTGELFF; cdr3_nt: TGTGCCAGCGGAACCGGGACAGCCATAAACACCGGGGAGCTGTTTTTT
d_call: TRBD2; j_call: TRBJ2-3; v_call: TRBV29-1; clone_size: -; cdr3_aa: CSVDELAGGPTDTQYF; cdr3_nt: TGCAGCGTTGATGAACTAGCGGGGGGGCCGACAGATACGCAGTATTTT
d_call: TRBD1; j_call: TRBJ1-1; v_call: TRBV4-3; clone_size: -; cdr3_aa: CASSQGTGFEVTEAFF; cdr3_nt: TGCGCCAGCAGCCAGGGGACAGGGTTCGAGGTCACTGAAGCTTTCTTT
d_call: TRBD2; j_call: TRBJ2-1; v_call: TRBV4-3; clone_size: few; cdr3_aa: CASSQASGGYNEQFF; cdr3_nt: TGCGCCAGCAGCCAAGCTTCGGGGGGCTACAATGAGCAGTTCTTC
d_call: -; j_call: TRBJ2-2; v_call: TRBV5-1; clone_size: few; cdr3_aa: CASNSLGELFF; cdr3_nt: TGCGCCAGCAACAGCCTCGGGGAGCTGTTTTTT
d_call: TRBD1; j_call: TRBJ2-2; v_call: TRBV12-3/TRBV12-4; clone_size: many; cdr3_aa: CASSRVPDRGSKLDTGELFF; cdr3_nt: TGTGCCAGCAGCCGCGTCCCGGACAGGGGTTCGAAATTAGACACCGGGGAGCTGTTTTTT
d_call: -; j_call: TRBJ2-1; v_call: TRBV12-3/TRBV12-4; clone_size: many; cdr3_aa: CASNSGSNEQFF; cdr3_nt: TGTGCCAGCAACTCGGGAAGCAATGAGCAGTTCTTC
d_call: -; j_call: TRBJ1-1; v_call: TRBV6-1; clone_size: many; cdr3_aa: CASSESLAAEAFF; cdr3_nt: TGTGCCAGCAGTGAATCTTTGGCAGCTGAAGCTTTCTTT
d_call: -; j_call: TRBJ1-1; v_call: TRBV7-6; clone_size: many; cdr3_aa: CASSLTMGTEAFF; cdr3_nt: TGTGCCAGCAGCTTGACCATGGGGACTGAAGCTTTCTTT
d_call: TRBD1; j_call: TRBJ1-3; v_call: TRBV4-3; clone_size: -; cdr3_aa: CASSQEQQGPDTIYF; cdr3_nt: TGCGCCAGCAGCCAAGAGCAACAGGGGCCGGACACCATATATTTT
d_call: TRBD1; j_call: TRBJ2-1; v_call: TRBV7-8; clone_size: many; cdr3_aa: CASSQRDRLYNEQFF; cdr3_nt: TGTGCCAGCAGCCAACGGGACAGGTTATACAATGAGCAGTTCTTC
d_call: -; j_call: TRBJ2-7; v_call: TRBV20-1; clone_size: many; cdr3_aa: CSARETRTGPSSLSYEQYF; cdr3_nt: TGCAGTGCTAGAGAAACACGAACGGGGCCCTCCTCTCTTTCCTACGAGCAGTACTTC
d_call: -; j_call: TRBJ1-4; v_call: TRBV27; clone_size: many; cdr3_aa: CASSLLGAGEKLFF; cdr3_nt: TGTGCCAGCAGTTTATTGGGGGCGGGTGAAAAACTGTTTTTT
d_call: TRBD2; j_call: TRBJ2-1; v_call: TRBV20-1; clone_size: many; cdr3_aa: CSASLAGGRTEQFF; cdr3_nt: TGCAGTGCTAGTCTAGCGGGGGGCCGCACTGAGCAGTTCTTC
d_call: TRBD2; j_call: TRBJ2-1; v_call: TRBV18; clone_size: many; cdr3_aa: CASSPQAGGFYNEQFF; cdr3_nt: TGTGCCAGCTCACCCCAAGCGGGGGGCTTTTACAATGAGCAGTTCTTC
d_call: -; j_call: TRBJ1-1; v_call: TRBV9; clone_size: few; cdr3_aa: CASSVGVTVNTEAFF; cdr3_nt: TGTGCCAGCAGCGTAGGGGTGACTGTGAACACTGAAGCTTTCTTT
d_call: -; j_call: TRBJ2-1; v_call: TRBV3-1; clone_size: -; cdr3_aa: CASSQPAQVFEQFF; cdr3_nt: TGTGCCAGCAGCCAACCAGCCCAGGTTTTTGAGCAGTTCTTC
d_call: -; j_call: TRBJ2-7; v_call: TRBV28; clone_size: many; cdr3_aa: CASSPPRGVSYEQYF; cdr3_nt: TGTGCCAGCAGTCCCCCGCGGGGTGTCTCCTACGAGCAGTACTTC
d_call: -; j_call: TRBJ1-2; v_call: TRBV18; clone_size: many; cdr3_aa: CASSPPRQIGYGYTF; cdr3_nt: TGTGCCAGCTCACCACCGAGACAGATCGGCTATGGCTACACCTTC
d_call: -; j_call: TRBJ1-2; v_call: TRBV20-1; clone_size: many; cdr3_aa: CSARASGIEGYTF; cdr3_nt: TGCAGTGCTAGAGCGTCGGGAATCGAGGGCTACACCTTC
d_call: -; j_call: TRBJ2-1; v_call: TRBV25-1; clone_size: few; cdr3_aa: CASRAFKGESWQPGNNEQFF; cdr3_nt: TGTGCCAGCAGGGCCTTCAAAGGGGAATCATGGCAGCCCGGCAACAATGAGCAGTTCTTC
d_call: -; j_call: TRBJ2-1; v_call: TRBV7-9; clone_size: -; cdr3_aa: CASSLVHFPQFF; cdr3_nt: TGTGCCAGCAGCTTAGTCCACTTCCCCCAGTTCTTC
d_call: TRBD2; j_call: TRBJ2-2; v_call: TRBV28; clone_size: many; cdr3_aa: CAATSGPSGGELFF; cdr3_nt: TGTGCCGCTACTAGCGGCCCTAGTGGCGGGGAGCTGTTTTTT
d_call: TRBD2; j_call: TRBJ2-5; v_call: TRBV5-1; clone_size: -; cdr3_aa: CASSLAGGRYQETQYF; cdr3_nt: TGCGCCAGCAGCTTGGCCGGCGGGAGGTACCAAGAGACCCAGTACTTC
d_call: -; j_call: TRBJ2-1; v_call: TRBV5-5; clone_size: -; cdr3_aa: CASSQDQGSYNEQFF; cdr3_nt: TGTGCCAGCAGCCAAGATCAAGGCAGCTACAATGAGCAGTTCTTC
d_call: -; j_call: TRBJ2-5; v_call: TRBV20-1; clone_size: -; cdr3_aa: CSAREEGLETQYF; cdr3_nt: TGCAGTGCTAGAGAGGAGGGCCTAGAGACCCAGTACTTC
d_call: -; j_call: TRBJ2-7; v_call: TRBV29-1; clone_size: many; cdr3_aa: CSVEPLAGSYEQYF; cdr3_nt: TGCAGCGTTGAACCCCTGGCGGGGAGCTACGAGCAGTACTTC
d_call: -; j_call: TRBJ1-4; v_call: TRBV2; clone_size: many; cdr3_aa: CASSEFSQGGMEKLFF; cdr3_nt: TGTGCCAGCAGTGAATTTTCACAGGGAGGGATGGAAAAACTGTTTTTT
d_call: TRBD2; j_call: TRBJ2-4; v_call: TRBV20-1; clone_size: many; cdr3_aa: CSARAGGAGGSKNIQYF; cdr3_nt: TGCAGTGCCCGAGCGGGGGGGGCCGGCGGGTCCAAAAACATTCAGTACTTC
d_call: -; j_call: TRBJ1-1; v_call: TRBV18; clone_size: many; cdr3_aa: CASSPGKAEAFF; cdr3_nt: TGTGCCAGCTCACCAGGGAAGGCTGAAGCTTTCTTT
d_call: -; j_call: TRBJ1-5; v_call: TRBV9; clone_size: few; cdr3_aa: CASSAAGGAVPQHF; cdr3_nt: TGTGCCAGCAGCGCGGCGGGGGGCGCGGTTCCCCAGCATTTT
d_call: -; j_call: TRBJ1-1; v_call: TRBV20-1; clone_size: many; cdr3_aa: CSASGHRAWGNTEAFF; cdr3_nt: TGCAGTGCTAGCGGACACAGGGCGTGGGGGAACACTGAAGCTTTCTTT
d_call: -; j_call: TRBJ2-1; v_call: TRBV24-1; clone_size: -; cdr3_aa: CATSDSRTAHNEQFF; cdr3_nt: TGTGCCACCAGTGATTCCCGGACAGCCCACAATGAGCAGTTCTTC
d_call: -; j_call: TRBJ1-3; v_call: TRBV20-1; clone_size: many; cdr3_aa: CSAKARSGNTIYF; cdr3_nt: TGCAGTGCTAAAGCGAGATCTGGAAACACCATATATTTT